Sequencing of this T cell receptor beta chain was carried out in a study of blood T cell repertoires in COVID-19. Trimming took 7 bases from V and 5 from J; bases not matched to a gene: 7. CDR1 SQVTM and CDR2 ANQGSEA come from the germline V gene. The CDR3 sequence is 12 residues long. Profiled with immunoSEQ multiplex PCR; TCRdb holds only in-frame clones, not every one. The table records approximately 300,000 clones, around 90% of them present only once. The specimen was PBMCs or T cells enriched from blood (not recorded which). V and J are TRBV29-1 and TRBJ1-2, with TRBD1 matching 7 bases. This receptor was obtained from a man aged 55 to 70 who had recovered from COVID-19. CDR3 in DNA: TGCAGCGCGGGACAGCTATCTTATGGCTACACCTTC. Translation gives CSAGQLSYGYTF.